The present T cell receptor beta chain was sequenced within a study of cytomegalovirus exposure and HLA in healthy donors. About the research overall: Tens of millions of unique TCRs, all from HLA-typed donors, were included in an early release of the data. Whole-study findings and limits: Most TCR sequences were uncommon, yet certain public TCRs appeared in many donors. What TCR beta sequences reportedly achieved was accurate prediction of HLA-A and HLA-B alleles in most subjects. Prior analysis indicated that the majority of TCR beta V segments exhibited productivity approximately 90% or approximately 30% of the time.

This clone was observed a single time. Its target is not known. It was with 60 Vbeta and 13 Jbeta primers that the PCR ran. Clones were read by immunoSEQ multiplex PCR, and TCRdb kept only the in-frame ones, dropping some. The data contain about 92,000 clones, about 85% of them singletons. There are 14 residues in the CDR3. CDR1 is MDHEN and CDR2 is SYDVKM in the germline V gene. The germline V and J ends were trimmed by 3 bases and 3 bases, with 8 bases remaining between them. This receptor was identified in a girl aged 2 to 9 in good health and CMV-seropositive. The sequencing input was PBMCs. This chain uses TRBV28 with TRBJ2-2; D gene unclear. The CDR3 spells CASSFPVHTGELFF. CDR3 DNA: TGTGCCAGCAGTTTTCCGGTGCACACCGGGGAGCTGTTTTTT.